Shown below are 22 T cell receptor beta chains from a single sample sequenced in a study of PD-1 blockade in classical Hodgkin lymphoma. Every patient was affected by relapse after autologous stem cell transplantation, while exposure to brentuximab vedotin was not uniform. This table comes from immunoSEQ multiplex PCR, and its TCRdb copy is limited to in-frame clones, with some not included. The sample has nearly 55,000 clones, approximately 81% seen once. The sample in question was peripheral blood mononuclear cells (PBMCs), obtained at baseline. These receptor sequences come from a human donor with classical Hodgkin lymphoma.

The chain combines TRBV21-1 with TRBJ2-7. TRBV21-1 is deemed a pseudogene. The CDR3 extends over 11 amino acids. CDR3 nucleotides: TGTGCCAGCACCCTTGGGGCGGGGCAGTACTTC. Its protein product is CASTLGAGQYF.

The CDR3 reads CASSSPGQSQEQYF. The CDR3 DNA follows: TGTGCCAGCAGTTCCCCCGGACAGAGTCAGGAGCAGTACTTC. The chain couples TRBV6-5 to TRBJ2-7; possibly TRBD1 for D (6 bases). V was trimmed by 4 bases and J by 7 bases, leaving 17 bases between them. Germline-derived CDR1 and CDR2 are MNHEY and SVGAGI. The length of the CDR3 is 14 residues.

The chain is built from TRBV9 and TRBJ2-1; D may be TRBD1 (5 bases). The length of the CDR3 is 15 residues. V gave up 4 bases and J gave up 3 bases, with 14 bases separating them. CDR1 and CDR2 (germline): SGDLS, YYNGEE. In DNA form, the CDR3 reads TGTGCCAGCAGCCTTCAAGGGGTGAACTACAATGAGCAGTTCTTC. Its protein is CASSLQGVNYNEQFF.

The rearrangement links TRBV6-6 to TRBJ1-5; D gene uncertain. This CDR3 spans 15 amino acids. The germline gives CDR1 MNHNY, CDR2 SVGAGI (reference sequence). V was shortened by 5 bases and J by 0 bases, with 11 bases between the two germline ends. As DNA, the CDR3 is TGTGCCAGCAGTCCTTCCCTCAATAGCAATCAGCCCCAGCATTTT. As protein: CASSPSLNSNQPQHF.

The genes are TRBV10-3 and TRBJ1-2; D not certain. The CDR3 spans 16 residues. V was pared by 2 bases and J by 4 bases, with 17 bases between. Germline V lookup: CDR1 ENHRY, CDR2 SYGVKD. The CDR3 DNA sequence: TGTGCCATCAGTGAGACCCGACGGACCTCTTCCTATGGCTACACCTTC. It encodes CAISETRRTSSYGYTF.

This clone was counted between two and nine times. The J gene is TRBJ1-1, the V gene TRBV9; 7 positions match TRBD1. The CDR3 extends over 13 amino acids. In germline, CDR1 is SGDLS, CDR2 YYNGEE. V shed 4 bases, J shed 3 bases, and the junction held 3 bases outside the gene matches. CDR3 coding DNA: TGTGCCAGCAGCTATACAGGGGACACTGAAGCTTTCTTT. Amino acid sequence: CASSYTGDTEAFF.

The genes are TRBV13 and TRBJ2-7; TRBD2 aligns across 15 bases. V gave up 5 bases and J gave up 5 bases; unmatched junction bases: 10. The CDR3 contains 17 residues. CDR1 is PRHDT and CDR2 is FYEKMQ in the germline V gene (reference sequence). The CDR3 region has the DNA TGTGCCAGCAGCCCCCGGACTAGCGGGAGGGCGCCTCACGAGCAGTACTTC. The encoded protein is CASSPRTSGRAPHEQYF.

CDR3 loop: CASSPREGYEQYF. The DNA for the CDR3 is TGTGCCAGCAGCCCTCGGGAGGGCTACGAGCAGTACTTC. The rearrangement links TRBV11-3 to TRBJ2-7; TRBD2 matches at 8 bases. The CDR3 spans 13 residues. Germline-derived CDR1 and CDR2 are SGHNT and YENEEA. The V segment lost 5 bases and the J segment 3 bases; nucleotides outside the gene matches: 3.

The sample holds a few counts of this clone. The CDR3 region has the DNA TGCGCCAGCAGCTTATTACGAGGTTCAGGGGAGCTGTTTTTT. Protein product: CASSLLRGSGELFF. The chain links TRBV5-1 to TRBJ2-2; D ambiguous. From germline, CDR1 is SGHRS and CDR2 YFSETQ. With 2 bases removed from V and 8 bases from J, the gap between germline ends came to 13 bases. This CDR3 has 14 amino acids. Together with reference TRBV5-1 and TRBJ2-2, the CDR3 gives the full variable domain: KAGVTQTPRYLIKTRGQQVTLSCSPISGHRSVSWYQQTPGQGLQFLFEYFSETQRNKGNFPGRFSGRQFSNSRSEMNVSTLELGDSALYLCASSLLRGSGELFFGEGSRLTVL.

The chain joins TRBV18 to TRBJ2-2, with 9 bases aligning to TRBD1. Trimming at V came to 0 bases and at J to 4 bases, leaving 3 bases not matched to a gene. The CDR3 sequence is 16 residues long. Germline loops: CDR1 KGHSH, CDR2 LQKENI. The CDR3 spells CASSPPGTGPTGELFF. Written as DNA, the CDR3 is TGTGCCAGCTCACCACCGGGGACAGGGCCCACCGGGGAGCTGTTTTTT.

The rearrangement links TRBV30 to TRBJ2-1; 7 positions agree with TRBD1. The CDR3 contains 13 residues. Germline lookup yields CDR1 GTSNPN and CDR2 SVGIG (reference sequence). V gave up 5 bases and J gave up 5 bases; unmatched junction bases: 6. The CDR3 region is CAWDSTGNNEQFF. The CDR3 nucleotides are TGTGCCTGGGACTCGACAGGGAACAATGAGCAGTTCTTC.

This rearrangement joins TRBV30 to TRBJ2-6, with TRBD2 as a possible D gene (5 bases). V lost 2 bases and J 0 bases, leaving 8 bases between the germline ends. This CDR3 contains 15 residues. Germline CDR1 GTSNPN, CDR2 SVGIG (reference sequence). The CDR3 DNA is TGTGCCTGGAGTCAAGGGAGCTCTGGGGCCAACGTCCTGACTTTC. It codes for CAWSQGSSGANVLTF.

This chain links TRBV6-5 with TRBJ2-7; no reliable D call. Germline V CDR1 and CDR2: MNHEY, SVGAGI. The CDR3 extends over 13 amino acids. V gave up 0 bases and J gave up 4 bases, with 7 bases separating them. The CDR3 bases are TGTGCCAGCAGTTACTCTCTCGATTACGAGCAGTACTTC. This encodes CASSYSLDYEQYF.

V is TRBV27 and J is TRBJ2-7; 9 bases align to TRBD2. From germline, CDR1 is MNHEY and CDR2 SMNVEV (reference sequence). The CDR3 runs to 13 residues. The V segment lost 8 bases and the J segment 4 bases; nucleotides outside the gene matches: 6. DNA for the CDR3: TGTGCCAGCCGCTTAGCGGGAGCTTACGAGCAGTACTTC. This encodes CASRLAGAYEQYF.

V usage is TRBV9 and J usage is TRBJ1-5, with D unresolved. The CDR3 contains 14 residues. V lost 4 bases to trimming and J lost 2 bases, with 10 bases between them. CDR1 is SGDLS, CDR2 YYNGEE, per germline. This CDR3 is CASSPHSGNQPQHF. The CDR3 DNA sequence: TGTGCCAGCAGCCCCCACAGTGGCAATCAGCCCCAGCATTTT.

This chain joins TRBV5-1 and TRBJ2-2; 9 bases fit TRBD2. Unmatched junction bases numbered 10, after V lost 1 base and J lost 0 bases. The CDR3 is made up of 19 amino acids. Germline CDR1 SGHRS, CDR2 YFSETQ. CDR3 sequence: CASSLFLVLAGPNTGELFF. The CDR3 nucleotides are TGCGCCAGCAGCTTGTTCTTGGTTCTAGCGGGGCCGAACACCGGGGAGCTGTTTTTT.

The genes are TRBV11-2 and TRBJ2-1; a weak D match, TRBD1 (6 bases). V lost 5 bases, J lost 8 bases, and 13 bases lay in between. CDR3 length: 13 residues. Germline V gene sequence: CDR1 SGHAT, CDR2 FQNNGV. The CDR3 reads CASSAGRGDEQFF. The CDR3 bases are TGTGCCAGCAGCGCCGGCAGGGGCGATGAGCAGTTCTTC.

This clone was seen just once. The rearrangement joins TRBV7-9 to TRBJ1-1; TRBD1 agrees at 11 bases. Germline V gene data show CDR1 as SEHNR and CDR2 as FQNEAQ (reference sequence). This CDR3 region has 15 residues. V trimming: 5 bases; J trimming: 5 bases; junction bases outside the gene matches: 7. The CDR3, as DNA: TGTGCCAGCAGCGACGGGACAGGGGGAGAGACTGAAGCTTTCTTT. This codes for CASSDGTGGETEAFF.

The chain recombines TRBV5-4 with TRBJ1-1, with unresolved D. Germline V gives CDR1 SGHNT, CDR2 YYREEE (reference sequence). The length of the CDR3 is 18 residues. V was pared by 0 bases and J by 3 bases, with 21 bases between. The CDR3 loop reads CASSLVSRTWAGDTEAFF. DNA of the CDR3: TGTGCCAGCAGCTTGGTCTCAAGGACTTGGGCAGGCGACACTGAAGCTTTCTTT. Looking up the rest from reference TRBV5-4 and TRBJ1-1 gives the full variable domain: ETGVTQSPTHLIKTRGQQVTLRCSSQSGHNTVSWYQQALGQGPQFIFQYYREEENGRGNFPPRFSGLQFPNYSSELNVNALELDDSALYLCASSLVSRTWAGDTEAFFGQGTRLTVV.

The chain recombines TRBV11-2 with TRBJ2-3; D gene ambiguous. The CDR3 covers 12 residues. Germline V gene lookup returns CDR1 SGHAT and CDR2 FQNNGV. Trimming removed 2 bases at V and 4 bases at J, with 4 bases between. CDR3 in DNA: TGTGCCAGCAGCTTAATACCAGATACGCAGTATTTT. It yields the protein CASSLIPDTQYF.

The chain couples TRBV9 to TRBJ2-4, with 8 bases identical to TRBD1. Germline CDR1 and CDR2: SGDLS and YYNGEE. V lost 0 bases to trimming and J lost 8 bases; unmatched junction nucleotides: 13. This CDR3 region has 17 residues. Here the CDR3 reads CASSVAGPGTGWDIQYF. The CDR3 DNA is TGTGCCAGCAGCGTAGCCGGACCGGGGACAGGTTGGGACATTCAGTACTTC.

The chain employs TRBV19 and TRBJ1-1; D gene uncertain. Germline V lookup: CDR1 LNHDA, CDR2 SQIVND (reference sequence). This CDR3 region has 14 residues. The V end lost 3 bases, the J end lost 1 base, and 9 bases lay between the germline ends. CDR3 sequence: CASSIPAGNTEAFF. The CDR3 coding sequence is TGTGCCAGTAGTATCCCTGCGGGGAACACTGAAGCTTTCTTT.